The 30 T cell receptor beta chains listed next were all sequenced from one sample in a study of T cell clonotyping in hematopoietic cell transplantation. The protocol was immunoSEQ multiplex PCR, while the TCRdb copy is restricted to in-frame clones and leaves out a portion. The sample lists about 28,000 clones, around 82% occurring once. As to time point: recipient sample about 28 days before transplant, after cytoreduction. The sequences come from peripheral blood mononuclear cells, collected before stem cell transplant. The receptors come from a middle-aged man with acute myeloid leukemia. Some clones in this sample may be carry-over from other donors' samples.

The gene calls are TRBV7-6 and TRBJ1-5, with D uncertain. CDR1 and CDR2 from the germline V gene are SGHVS and FNYEAQ. The CDR3 runs to 13 residues. V was cut by 1 base and J by 5 bases, with 6 bases left in between. The CDR3 DNA follows: TGTGCCAGCAGCTTAGAATGGGATCAGCCCCAGCATTTT. Its translation is CASSLEWDQPQHF.

The J gene is TRBJ2-7, the V gene TRBV6-1, with D tentatively TRBD1 (7 bases). The V and J ends lost 7 bases and 0 bases respectively, with 16 bases between them. This CDR3 contains 15 residues. Germline loops: CDR1 MNHNS, CDR2 SASEGT. The DNA of the CDR3 is TGTGCCAGCAAGCAGGGGGGATCGAGCTCCTACGAGCAGTACTTC. Amino acid sequence: CASKQGGSSSYEQYF.

The rearrangement uses TRBV4-3 and TRBJ2-5, with 10 bases fitting TRBD1. V was pared by 1 base and J by 5 bases, with 7 bases of the junction left unmatched. The CDR3 length is 16 residues. Per the germline V gene, CDR1 is LGHNA and CDR2 is YSLEER. The CDR3 DNA sequence: TGCGCCAGCAGCCAAGCTCGGACAGGGGGTGGGGAGACCCAGTACTTC. It specifies CASSQARTGGGETQYF.

The chain links TRBV9 to TRBJ2-1; a weak D match, TRBD2 (6 bases). The germline V gene encodes CDR1 SGDLS and CDR2 YYNGEE. Trimming took 1 base from V and 0 from J, leaving 8 bases between them. CDR3 length: 15 residues. The CDR3 region is CASSVLGSSYNEQFF. In nucleotides, the CDR3 is TGTGCCAGCAGCGTACTCGGGAGCTCCTACAATGAGCAGTTCTTC.

This chain joins TRBV28 and TRBJ2-7; TRBD2 is a possible D gene (6 bases). The CDR3 length is 14 residues. Germline values: CDR1 MDHEN, CDR2 SYDVKM. Trimming removed 4 bases from V and 4 bases from J, with 14 bases in between. Here the CDR3 DNA reads TGTGCCAGCAGTTCCCCGGGACTGAGTTACGAGCAGTACTTC. Amino acid sequence: CASSSPGLSYEQYF.

The J gene is TRBJ1-2, the V gene TRBV28, with a tentative D call TRBD1 (5 bases). The CDR3 extends over 13 amino acids. Germline CDR1 reads MDHEN; CDR2 reads SYDVKM. CDR3 protein: CASSRQGSLGYTF. The DNA for the CDR3 is TGTGCTTCGTCCAGGCAGGGAAGCCTTGGCTACACCTTC.

The V gene is TRBV4-3, the J gene TRBJ2-5; D perhaps matches TRBD2 (7 bases). V lost 0 bases and J lost 1, with 18 bases in between. The CDR3 runs 18 residues. Germline V gene lookup returns CDR1 LGHNA and CDR2 YSLEER. CDR3 bases: TGCGCCAGCAGCCAAGATCTGAGGAGGGGGGGTTTCCAAGAGACCCAGTACTTC. Translating it yields CASSQDLRRGGFQETQYF.

The rearrangement joins TRBV5-4 to TRBJ2-7; no clear D. The germline V gene encodes CDR1 SGHNT and CDR2 YYREEE (reference sequence). The ends were cut back, 4 bases at V and 2 bases at J, with 13 bases in the middle. The CDR3 loop spans 14 amino acids. The CDR3 loop reads CASSGVGSTYEQYF. The DNA for the CDR3 is TGTGCCAGCAGCGGGGTGGGGTCCACCTACGAGCAGTACTTC.

This chain uses TRBV4-1 with TRBJ2-4, with TRBD1 matching over 7 bases. CDR1 is MGHRA, CDR2 YSYEKL, per germline. This CDR3 is built from 16 residues. Unmatched junction bases numbered 4, after V lost 2 bases and J lost 0 bases. The CDR3 coding sequence is TGCGCCAGCAGCCAACCAAACAGGGGAGCCAAAAACATTCAGTACTTC. Translating it yields CASSQPNRGAKNIQYF.

The CDR3 sequence is CASSMGYGGTRGDTQYF. In DNA, the CDR3 is TGTGCCAGTAGTATGGGGTATGGCGGCACGAGGGGGGATACGCAGTATTTT. The V call is TRBV19, the J call TRBJ2-3; weak D call: TRBD1 (6 bases). The germline V gene has CDR1 LNHDA and CDR2 SQIVND (reference sequence). This CDR3 comprises 17 residues. Trimming removed 3 bases at V and 6 bases at J, with 22 bases between.

For the CDR3, the DNA is TGCGCCAGCAGCTTGGGACAGTGGAAGAACACTGAAGCTTTCTTT. The encoded protein is CASSLGQWKNTEAFF. The chain is built from TRBV5-1 and TRBJ1-1, with TRBD1 as a possible D gene (5 bases). Trimming took 0 bases from V and 1 from J, leaving 10 bases between them. The CDR3 is 15 residues long. Per the germline V gene, CDR1 is SGHRS and CDR2 is YFSETQ.

The V call is TRBV5-4, the J call TRBJ2-3; 12 bases map to TRBD2. This CDR3 has 17 residues. J gave up 8 bases and V 0 bases, and 10 bases lay outside the gene matches. In germline, CDR1 is SGHNT, CDR2 YYREEE (reference sequence). The CDR3 spells CASSLGASGGAPGTQYF. For the CDR3, the DNA is TGTGCCAGCAGCTTGGGCGCTAGCGGGGGGGCCCCAGGTACGCAGTATTTT. The full variable domain, in which reference TRBV5-4 and TRBJ2-3 provide the parts outside the CDR3, is ETGVTQSPTHLIKTRGQQVTLRCSSQSGHNTVSWYQQALGQGPQFIFQYYREEENGRGNFPPRFSGLQFPNYSSELNVNALELDDSALYLCASSLGASGGAPGTQYFGPGTRLTVL.

The chain carries TRBV30 and TRBJ2-1; TRBD2 matches at 9 bases. The J segment lost 6 bases and the V segment lost 1 base, leaving 13 bases of the junction unmatched. CDR1 GTSNPN and CDR2 SVGIG come from the germline V gene (reference sequence). The CDR3 covers 17 residues. The CDR3 is CAWSAMVGGRARNEQFF. The CDR3 DNA follows: TGTGCCTGGAGTGCAATGGTGGGCGGGAGGGCCCGCAATGAGCAGTTCTTC.

V gene TRBV11-2 combines with J gene TRBJ1-5; D ambiguous. The CDR3 is 13 amino acids. Germline V CDR1 and CDR2: SGHAT, FQNNGV. The ends were cut back, 5 bases at V and 4 bases at J, with 9 bases in the middle. CDR3 nucleotide sequence: TGTGCCAGCAGCCGGCAGCCTAATCAGCCCCAGCATTTT. This encodes CASSRQPNQPQHF.

The rearrangement joins TRBV11-2 to TRBJ2-1, with TRBD1 as a possible D gene (5 bases). Trimming stripped 4 bases from V and 8 bases from J, with 21 bases between. This CDR3 has 16 residues. Germline lookup yields CDR1 SGHAT and CDR2 FQNNGV. The CDR3 sequence: CASSSLTDSLGDEQFF. The CDR3 DNA reads as TGTGCCAGCAGCTCCCTCACAGATAGTCTAGGGGATGAGCAGTTCTTC.

The gene calls are TRBV7-2 and TRBJ2-1; the match to TRBD2 covers 7 bases. CDR3 length: 14 residues. V was pared by 5 bases and J by 4 bases, with 5 bases of the junction left unmatched. Germline V gives CDR1 SGHTA, CDR2 FQGNSA. CDR3 in amino acids: CASSPGLRYNEQFF. Written as DNA, the CDR3 is TGTGCCAGCAGCCCGGGACTAAGATACAATGAGCAGTTCTTC.

The J gene is TRBJ2-7, the V gene TRBV9, with TRBD1 identical over 7 bases. J was trimmed by 5 bases and V by 4 bases; bases with no gene match: 9. Germline values: CDR1 SGDLS, CDR2 YYNGEE. The CDR3 extends over 14 amino acids. Written as DNA, the CDR3 is TGTGCCAGCAGCTTACAGCCCCAGGGGGACGAGCAGTACTTC. This codes for CASSLQPQGDEQYF.

The chain links TRBV7-2 to TRBJ1-2; D is undetermined. CDR1 and CDR2 from the germline V gene are SGHTA and FQGNSA. Trimming stripped 1 base from V and 4 bases from J, with 13 bases between. This CDR3 has 15 residues. In DNA form, the CDR3 reads TGTGCCAGCAGCTTAGACAGCATCTCTGGCTATGGCTACACCTTC. Encoded protein: CASSLDSISGYGYTF.

The chain has TRBV10-1 and TRBJ2-7, with 14 bases fitting TRBD2. There are 16 residues in the CDR3. After removal of 6 bases from V and 3 bases from J, the junction contained 7 bases not matched to a gene. The germline gives CDR1 WNHNN, CDR2 SYGVQD (reference sequence). The CDR3 DNA is TGCGCCAGCAGCCCCGGGACTAGCGGGAGCCACTACGAGCAGTACTTC. This codes for CASSPGTSGSHYEQYF.

The chain carries TRBV11-3 and TRBJ2-7; D perhaps matches TRBD2 (5 bases). The germline V and J ends were trimmed by 4 bases and 3 bases, with 16 bases remaining between them. There are 15 residues in the CDR3. Germline V CDR1 and CDR2: SGHNT, YENEEA. This chain's CDR3 is CASSSIQDFYYEQYF. In nucleotides, the CDR3 is TGTGCCAGCAGCTCAATCCAGGACTTTTACTACGAGCAGTACTTC.

The rearrangement joins TRBV10-3 to TRBJ2-1, with D perhaps given as TRBD1 or TRBD2 (5 bases each). The CDR3 contains 14 residues. The germline V gene has CDR1 ENHRY and CDR2 SYGVKD. The V end was cut by 8 bases, the J end by 6 bases, with 17 bases between. The CDR3 loop reads CAISTLQGRNEQFF. The CDR3 nucleotides read TGTGCCATCTCTACCCTCCAGGGACGCAATGAGCAGTTCTTC.

The CDR3 DNA reads TGCGCCAGCAGCATCACTAGCGGGAGCTCCTACGAGCAGTACTTC. This sequence encodes CASSITSGSSYEQYF. The chain recombines TRBV5-1 with TRBJ2-7; 11 bases agree with TRBD2. The J segment lost 0 bases and the V segment lost 4 bases, leaving 3 bases of the junction unmatched. Germline loops: CDR1 SGHRS, CDR2 YFSETQ. This CDR3 comprises 15 residues. Complete variable domain (other parts from reference TRBV5-1 and TRBJ2-7): KAGVTQTPRYLIKTRGQQVTLSCSPISGHRSVSWYQQTPGQGLQFLFEYFSETQRNKGNFPGRFSGRQFSNSRSEMNVSTLELGDSALYLCASSITSGSSYEQYFGPGTRLTVT.

The V gene is TRBV4-2, the J gene TRBJ1-2; D uncertain. The germline V and J ends were trimmed by 0 bases and 5 bases, with 13 bases remaining between them. The CDR3 covers 15 residues. Germline V CDR1 and CDR2: LGHNA, YNFKEQ. For the CDR3, the DNA is TGTGCCAGCAGCCAAGAGACCCCAGCCCTATATGGCTACACCTTC. It codes for CASSQETPALYGYTF.

V and J are TRBV14 and TRBJ2-5; D perhaps matches TRBD2 (5 bases). The V end was cut by 7 bases, the J end by 5 bases, with 11 bases between. Germline values: CDR1 SGHDN, CDR2 FVKESK. The CDR3 extends over 12 amino acids. This chain's CDR3 is CASNRGGETQYF. CDR3 DNA sequence: TGTGCCAGCAACCGAGGCGGGGAGACCCAGTACTTC. The whole variable domain, filled in from reference TRBV14 and TRBJ2-5, reads EAGVTQFPSHSVIEKGQTVTLRCDPISGHDNLYWYRRVMGKEIKFLLHFVKESKQDESGMPNNRFLAERTGGTYSTLKVQPAELEDSGVYFCASNRGGETQYFGPGTRLLVL.

The V gene is TRBV28, the J gene TRBJ2-6; no reliable D call. Looked up from germline, CDR1 is MDHEN and CDR2 is SYDVKM. There are 15 residues in the CDR3. The V and J ends lost 2 bases and 0 bases respectively, with 5 bases between them. In DNA, the CDR3 is TGTGCCAGCAGTTTAACTGCCTCTGGGGCCAACGTCCTGACTTTC. As protein: CASSLTASGANVLTF. The variable domain in full, completed from reference TRBV28 and TRBJ2-6, reads DVKVTQSSRYLVKRTGEKVFLECVQDMDHENMFWYRQDPGLGLRLIYFSYDVKMKEKGDIPEGYSVSREKKERFSLILESASTNQTSMYLCASSLTASGANVLTFGAGSRLTVL.

The J gene is TRBJ1-4, the V gene TRBV30, with D unclear. This CDR3 region has 13 residues. The germline CDR1 and CDR2 sequences are GTSNPN and SVGIG (reference sequence). Trimming shortened V by 3 bases and J by 8 bases, and 13 bases separated the two germline ends. CDR3 nucleotide sequence: TGTGCCTGGAGGGGCACGACGGGGGAAAAACTGTTTTTT. As protein: CAWRGTTGEKLFF.

The rearrangement joins TRBV7-6 to TRBJ2-1; TRBD2 matches 12 bases. V trimming: 5 bases; J trimming: 6 bases; junction bases outside the gene matches: 5. The V gene's germline CDR1 is SGHVS and CDR2 FNYEAQ. CDR3 length: 15 amino acids. CDR3 protein: CASSPASGRGNEQFF. The CDR3 region has the DNA TGTGCCAGCAGCCCTGCTAGCGGGAGGGGCAATGAGCAGTTCTTC.

The rearrangement uses TRBV29-1 and TRBJ2-7; D not certain. There are 12 residues in the CDR3. The germline V and J ends were trimmed by 5 bases and 2 bases, with 10 bases remaining between them. Looked up from germline, CDR1 is SQVTM and CDR2 is ANQGSEA. The CDR3 DNA reads as TGCAGCGTTTGCGACTTCGCCTACGAGCAGTACTTC. Protein product: CSVCDFAYEQYF.

The CDR3 is CASSRSSGGWNTEAFF. CDR3 bases: TGTGCCAGCAGCAGGTCGTCTGGAGGGTGGAACACTGAAGCTTTCTTT. The rearrangement links TRBV14 to TRBJ1-1; no definite D call. The germline V gene encodes CDR1 SGHDN and CDR2 FVKESK. The CDR3 is 16 residues long. V was cut by 5 bases and J by 1 base, with 17 bases left in between.

The chain combines TRBV2 with TRBJ2-6, with a possible D match to TRBD2 (5 bases). The CDR3 extends over 15 amino acids. Germline V gene sequence: CDR1 SNHLY, CDR2 FYNNEI. V was clipped by 1 base and J by 2 bases, with 6 bases between them. Here the CDR3 reads CASSEVGAGANVLTF. DNA of the CDR3: TGTGCCAGCAGTGAAGTCGGGGCTGGGGCCAACGTCCTGACTTTC.